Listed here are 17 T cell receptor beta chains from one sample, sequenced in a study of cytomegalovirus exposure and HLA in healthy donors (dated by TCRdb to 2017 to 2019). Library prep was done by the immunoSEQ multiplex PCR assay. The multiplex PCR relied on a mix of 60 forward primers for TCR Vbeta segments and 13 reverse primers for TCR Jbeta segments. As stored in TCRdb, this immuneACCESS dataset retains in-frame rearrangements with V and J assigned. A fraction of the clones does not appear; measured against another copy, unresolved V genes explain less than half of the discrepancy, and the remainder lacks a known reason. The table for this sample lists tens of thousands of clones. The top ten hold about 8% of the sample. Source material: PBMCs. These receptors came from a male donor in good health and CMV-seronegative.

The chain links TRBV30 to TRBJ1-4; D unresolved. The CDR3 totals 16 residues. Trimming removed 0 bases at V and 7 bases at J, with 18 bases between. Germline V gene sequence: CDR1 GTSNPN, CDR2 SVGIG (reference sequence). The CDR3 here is CAWSVSPPGYGEKLFF. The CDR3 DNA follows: TGTGCCTGGAGTGTTAGCCCCCCCGGGTACGGTGAAAAACTGTTTTTT.

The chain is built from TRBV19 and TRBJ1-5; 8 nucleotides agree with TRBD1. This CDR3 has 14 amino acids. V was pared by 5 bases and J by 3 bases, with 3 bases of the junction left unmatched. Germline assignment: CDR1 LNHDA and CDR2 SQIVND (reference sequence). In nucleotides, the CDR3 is TGTGCCAGTAGTCGGGACAGGATCAATCAGCCCCAGCATTTT. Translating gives CASSRDRINQPQHF.

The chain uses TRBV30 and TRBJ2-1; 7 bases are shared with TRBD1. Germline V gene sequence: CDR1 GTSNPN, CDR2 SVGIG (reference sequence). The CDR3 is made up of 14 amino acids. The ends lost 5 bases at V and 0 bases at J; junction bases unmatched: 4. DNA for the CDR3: TGTGCCTGGGTGGACAGGAGCTCCTACAATGAGCAGTTCTTC. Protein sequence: CAWVDRSSYNEQFF.

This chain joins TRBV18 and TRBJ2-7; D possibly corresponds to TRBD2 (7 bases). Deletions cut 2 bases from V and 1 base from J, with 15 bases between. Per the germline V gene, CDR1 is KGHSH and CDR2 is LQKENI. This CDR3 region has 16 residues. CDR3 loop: CASSPTGGRRSYEQYF. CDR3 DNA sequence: TGTGCCAGCTCACCAACCGGGGGGCGCCGGTCCTACGAGCAGTACTTC.

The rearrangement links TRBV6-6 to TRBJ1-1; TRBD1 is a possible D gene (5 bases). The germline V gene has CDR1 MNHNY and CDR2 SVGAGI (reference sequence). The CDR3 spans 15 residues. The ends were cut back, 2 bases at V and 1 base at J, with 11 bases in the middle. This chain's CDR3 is CASSYQGLSNTEAFF. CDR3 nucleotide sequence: TGTGCCAGCAGTTACCAGGGACTCTCGAACACTGAAGCTTTCTTT.

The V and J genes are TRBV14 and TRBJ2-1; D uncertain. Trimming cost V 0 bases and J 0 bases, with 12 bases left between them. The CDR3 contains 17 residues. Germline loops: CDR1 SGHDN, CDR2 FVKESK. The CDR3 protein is CASSQDDIVSSYNEQFF. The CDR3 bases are TGTGCCAGCAGCCAAGATGACATAGTCAGCTCCTACAATGAGCAGTTCTTC.

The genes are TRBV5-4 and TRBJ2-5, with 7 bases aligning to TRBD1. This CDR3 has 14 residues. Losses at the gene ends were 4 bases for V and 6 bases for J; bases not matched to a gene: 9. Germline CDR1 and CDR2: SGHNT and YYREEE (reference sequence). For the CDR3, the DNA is TGTGCCAGCAGCCTCCGACAGGGAGAAAAGACCCAGTACTTC. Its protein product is CASSLRQGEKTQYF.

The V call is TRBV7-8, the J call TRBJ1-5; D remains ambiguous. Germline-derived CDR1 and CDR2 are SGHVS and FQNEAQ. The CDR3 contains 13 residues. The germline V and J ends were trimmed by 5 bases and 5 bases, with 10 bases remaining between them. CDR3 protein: CASSVTPDQPQHF. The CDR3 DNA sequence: TGTGCCAGCAGCGTCACCCCGGATCAGCCCCAGCATTTT. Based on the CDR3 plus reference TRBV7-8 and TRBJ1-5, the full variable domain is GAGVSQSPRYKVAKRGQDVALRCDPISGHVSLFWYQQALGQGPEFLTYFQNEAQLDKSGLPSDRFFAERPEGSVSTLKIQRTQQEDSAVYLCASSVTPDQPQHFGDGTRLSIL.

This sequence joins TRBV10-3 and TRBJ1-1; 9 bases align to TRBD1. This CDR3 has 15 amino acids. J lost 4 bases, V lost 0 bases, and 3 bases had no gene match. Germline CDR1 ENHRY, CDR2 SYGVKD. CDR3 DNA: TGTGCCATCAGTGAGTCGGGACAGGGACGCACTGAAGCTTTCTTT. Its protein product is CAISESGQGRTEAFF.

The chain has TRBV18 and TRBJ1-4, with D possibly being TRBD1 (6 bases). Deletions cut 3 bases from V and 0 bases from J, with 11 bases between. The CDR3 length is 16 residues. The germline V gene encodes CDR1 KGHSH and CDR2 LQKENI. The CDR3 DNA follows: TGTGCCAGCTCACCCAGACAGGCTGCAACTAATGAAAAACTGTTTTTT. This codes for CASSPRQAATNEKLFF.

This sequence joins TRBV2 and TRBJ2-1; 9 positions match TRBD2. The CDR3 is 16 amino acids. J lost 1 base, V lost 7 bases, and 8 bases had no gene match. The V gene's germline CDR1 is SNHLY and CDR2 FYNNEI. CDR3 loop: CASTPQAGGSYNEQFF. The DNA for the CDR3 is TGTGCCAGCACCCCTCAAGCGGGAGGATCCTACAATGAGCAGTTCTTC.

This CDR3 reads CASMSHQAGANVLTF. The DNA of the CDR3 is TGTGCCAGTATGTCACACCAGGCTGGGGCCAACGTCCTGACTTTC. The chain combines TRBV28 with TRBJ2-6; D is ambiguous. This CDR3 region has 15 residues. CDR1 MDHEN and CDR2 SYDVKM come from the germline V gene. V gave up 9 bases and J gave up 2 bases, with 14 bases separating them.

DNA for the CDR3: TGTGCCTGGAACCCTGGGCTTTTCGGGGAGCTGTTTTTT. This translates into CAWNPGLFGELFF. The chain uses TRBV30 and TRBJ2-2; D remains ambiguous. This CDR3 comprises 13 residues. From germline, CDR1 is GTSNPN and CDR2 SVGIG (reference sequence). Trimming left V 4 bases short and J 7 bases short, with 13 bases between.

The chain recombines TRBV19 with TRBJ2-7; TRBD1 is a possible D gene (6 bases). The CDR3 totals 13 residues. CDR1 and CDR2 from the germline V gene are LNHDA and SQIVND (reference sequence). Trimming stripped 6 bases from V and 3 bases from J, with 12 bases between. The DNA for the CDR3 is TGTGCCAGTAGCTCCGGACAGATCTACGAGCAGTACTTC. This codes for CASSSGQIYEQYF. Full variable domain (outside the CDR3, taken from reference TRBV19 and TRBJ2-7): DGGITQSPKYLFRKEGQNVTLSCEQNLNHDAMYWYRQDPGQGLRLIYYSQIVNDFQKGDIAEGYSVSREKKESFPLTVTSAQKNPTAFYLCASSSGQIYEQYFGPGTRLTVT.

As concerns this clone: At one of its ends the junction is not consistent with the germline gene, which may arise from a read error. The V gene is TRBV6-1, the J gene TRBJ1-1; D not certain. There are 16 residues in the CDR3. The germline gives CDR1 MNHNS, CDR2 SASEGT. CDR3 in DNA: TGTGCCAGCAGTGAAGGAATGGGTGACTTGAACACTGAAGATTTCTTT. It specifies CASSEGMGDLNTEDFF.

In DNA form, the CDR3 reads TGTGCCAGCAGCTTAGCGGCAGGGGGCGCAGGGGGCTACACCTTC. Amino acid sequence: CASSLAAGGAGGYTF. The chain combines TRBV7-6 with TRBJ1-2; TRBD1 matches 8 bases. The junction had 8 bases not matched to a gene; V was cut back by 0 bases and J by 8 bases. This CDR3 contains 15 residues. From germline, CDR1 is SGHVS and CDR2 FNYEAQ.

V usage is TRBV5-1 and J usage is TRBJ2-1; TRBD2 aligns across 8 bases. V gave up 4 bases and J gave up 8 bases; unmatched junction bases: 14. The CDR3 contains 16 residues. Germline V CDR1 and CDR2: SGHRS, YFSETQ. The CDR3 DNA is TGCGCCAGCAGCCTTAGCTCAACCGGGACTAGTCATGAGCAGTTCTTC. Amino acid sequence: CASSLSSTGTSHEQFF.